These 15 T cell receptor beta chains originate from one sample sequenced in a study of shared clonotypes between healthy human individuals. Assay used: immunoSEQ multiplex PCR; TCRdb lists only in-frame clones, some missing. Of millions of clones listed, 85% to 95% are singletons. The sequenced sample was naive CD4+ T cells from PBMCs. Specified subset: CD45RA+ positively selected. Every receptor here comes from a man in his late teens or twenties in good health. Some clones in this sample may be carry-over from other donors' samples.

A remark on this clone: This same CDR3 is encoded by further DNA sequences in the sample. The chain combines TRBV5-1 with TRBJ1-2; D possibly corresponds to TRBD1 (5 bases). The germline gives CDR1 SGHRS, CDR2 YFSETQ. The CDR3 runs to 14 residues. V gave up 0 bases and J gave up 3 bases, with 9 bases separating them. CDR3 DNA sequence: TGCGCCAGCAGCTTGGTGGGGCGGGACTATGGCTACACCTTC. Its protein is CASSLVGRDYGYTF.

This chain connects TRBV27 to TRBJ1-5; D remains ambiguous. CDR1 is MNHEY and CDR2 is SMNVEV in the germline V gene (reference sequence). The CDR3 is made up of 16 amino acids. The V gene lost 2 bases and the J gene lost 5 bases, with 16 bases spanning the gap. As DNA, the CDR3 is TGTGCCAGCAGTTTAAGAGGTCTCGAAGGGCATCAGCCCCAGCATTTT. It encodes CASSLRGLEGHQPQHF.

The chain couples TRBV13 to TRBJ1-2, with 8 bases lining up with TRBD1. The CDR3 contains 15 residues. J lost 3 bases, V lost 5 bases, and 8 bases had no gene match. Germline assignment: CDR1 PRHDT and CDR2 FYEKMQ (reference sequence). The CDR3 nucleotides read TGTGCCAGCAGCCCAGGACAGGGCCGACACTATGGCTACACCTTC. This translates into CASSPGQGRHYGYTF.

This chain joins TRBV28 and TRBJ2-3; 11 bases agree with TRBD2. CDR3 size: 16 residues. Germline V CDR1 and CDR2: MDHEN, SYDVKM. Germline trimming cut 5 bases from V and 3 bases from J; bases unmatched to any gene: 7. CDR3 nucleotides: TGTGCCAGCAGTCGTACCGGGACTAGCGGTACAGATACGCAGTATTTT. Protein product: CASSRTGTSGTDTQYF.

This chain links TRBV4-1 with TRBJ1-2; TRBD1 matches at 8 bases. The CDR3 length is 16 residues. V was pared by 0 bases and J by 7 bases, with 10 bases of the junction left unmatched. Germline V CDR1 and CDR2: MGHRA, YSYEKL. CDR3 sequence (DNA): TGCGCCAGCAGCCAAGAGGCGGGACAGGCGGCGGGTGGCTACACCTTC. Protein: CASSQEAGQAAGGYTF.

This clone has only one observation. CDR3 nucleotides: TGTGCCAGCAGCCACCAGCGGAGTTACAATGAGCAGTTCTTC. Protein sequence: CASSHQRSYNEQFF. This chain connects TRBV4-2 to TRBJ2-1; perhaps TRBD2 as D (5 bases). In germline, CDR1 is LGHNA, CDR2 YNFKEQ. The CDR3 loop spans 14 amino acids. V gave up 3 bases and J gave up 4 bases, with 10 bases separating them.

The V and J genes are TRBV7-2 and TRBJ2-5; TRBD2 matches at 12 bases. The junction had 6 bases not matched to a gene; V was cut back by 2 bases and J by 2 bases. CDR1 and CDR2 from the germline V gene are SGHTA and FQGNSA. The CDR3 contains 17 residues. CDR3 residues: CASSLFGLAGGQETQYF. The CDR3 DNA is TGTGCCAGCAGCTTATTTGGGCTAGCGGGAGGGCAAGAGACCCAGTACTTC.

The gene calls are TRBV7-9 and TRBJ2-7; tentative D call: TRBD2 (6 bases). CDR1 and CDR2 (germline): SEHNR, FQNEAQ (reference sequence). CDR3 size: 14 residues. The V and J ends lost 4 bases and 4 bases respectively, with 14 bases between them. Here the CDR3 DNA reads TGTGCCAGCAGCTGGACGGAGGGTTCGTACGAGCAGTACTTC. This sequence encodes CASSWTEGSYEQYF.

The J gene is TRBJ2-3, the V gene TRBV5-1; D tentatively reads TRBD1 or TRBD2 (5 bases each). V shed 5 bases and J shed 2 bases, with 9 bases lying between them. CDR1 is SGHRS, CDR2 YFSETQ, per germline. This CDR3 spans 13 amino acids. CDR3 DNA: TGCGCCAGCAGACTCGGGGCCACAGATACGCAGTATTTT. This codes for CASRLGATDTQYF.

V usage is TRBV11-2 and J usage is TRBJ2-7, with 14 bases matching TRBD2. This CDR3 has 17 amino acids. The V gene's germline CDR1 is SGHAT and CDR2 FQNNGV. With V trimmed by 2 bases and J by 4 bases, 7 bases remained unmatched. CDR3 coding DNA: TGTGCCAGCAGCTTACCAGGGACTAGCGGGAGTACGTACGAGCAGTACTTC. It codes for CASSLPGTSGSTYEQYF.

The V and J genes are TRBV9 and TRBJ2-1; 10 bases fit TRBD1. The CDR3 is made up of 16 amino acids. Germline CDR1 reads SGDLS; CDR2 reads YYNGEE. V shed 2 bases, J shed 6 bases, and the junction held 8 bases outside the gene matches. CDR3 protein: CASSVRGDRGFNEQFF. Here the CDR3 DNA reads TGTGCCAGCAGCGTCCGCGGGGACAGGGGATTCAATGAGCAGTTCTTC.

The chain is built from TRBV6-6 and TRBJ1-1; perhaps TRBD1 as D (6 bases). From germline, CDR1 is MNHNY and CDR2 SVGAGI (reference sequence). This CDR3 comprises 14 residues. Trimming took 6 bases from V and 2 from J, leaving 13 bases between them. The CDR3 DNA sequence: TGTGCCAGCAGCCGCCTGGGGGGCAACACTGAAGCTTTCTTT. Translation: CASSRLGGNTEAFF.

The table lists this clone with a count of one. This chain joins TRBV2 and TRBJ1-5, with D perhaps TRBD1 (5 bases). The CDR3 contains 16 residues. Germline V gene sequence: CDR1 SNHLY, CDR2 FYNNEI. V was pared by 4 bases and J by 6 bases, with 19 bases between. CDR3 sequence: CASSVTGTQVIQPQHF. CDR3 sequence (DNA): TGTGCCAGCAGTGTTACCGGGACCCAGGTTATTCAGCCCCAGCATTTT.

The chain is built from TRBV5-4 and TRBJ1-1; D unresolved. V lost 3 bases and J lost 4, with 13 bases in between. The CDR3 extends over 14 amino acids. Germline V CDR1 and CDR2: SGHNT, YYREEE (reference sequence). For the CDR3, the DNA is TGTGCCAGCAGCTCCCCCTTGGGGTTCACTGAAGCTTTCTTT. This codes for CASSSPLGFTEAFF. Full variable domain (remainder filled in from reference TRBV5-4 and TRBJ1-1): ETGVTQSPTHLIKTRGQQVTLRCSSQSGHNTVSWYQQALGQGPQFIFQYYREEENGRGNFPPRFSGLQFPNYSSELNVNALELDDSALYLCASSSPLGFTEAFFGQGTRLTVV.

Here the CDR3 DNA reads TGTGCCAGCAGAAACCGGGACAGGTCTGCCTACTATGGCTACACCTTC. Translation gives CASRNRDRSAYYGYTF. The V call is TRBV28, the J call TRBJ1-2; 8 nucleotides agree with TRBD1. Losses at the gene ends were 6 bases for V and 3 bases for J; bases not matched to a gene: 12. This CDR3 is built from 16 residues. Germline values: CDR1 MDHEN, CDR2 SYDVKM.